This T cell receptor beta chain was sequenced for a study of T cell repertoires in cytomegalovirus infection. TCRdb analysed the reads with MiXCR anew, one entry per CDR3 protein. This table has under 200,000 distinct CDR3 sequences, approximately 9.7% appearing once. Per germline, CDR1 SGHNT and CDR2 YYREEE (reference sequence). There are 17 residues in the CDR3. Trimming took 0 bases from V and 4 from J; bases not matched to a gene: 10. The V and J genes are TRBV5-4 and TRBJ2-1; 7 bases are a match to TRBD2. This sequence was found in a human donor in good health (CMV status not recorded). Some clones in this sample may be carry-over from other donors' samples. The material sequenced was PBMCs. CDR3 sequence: CASSLEGAGELYNEQFF. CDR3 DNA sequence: TGTGCCAGCAGCTTGGAAGGGGCGGGGGAGCTATACAATGAGCAGTTCTTC.